The sequence of this T cell receptor beta chain was determined in a study of early T cells in non-severe SARS-CoV-2 infection. Study-level information: The input, bulk RNA from unsorted whole blood, was sequenced, and chains were unpaired.

The CDR3 runs 16 residues. V lost 0 bases and J lost 7, with 19 bases in between. Looked up from germline, CDR1 is MGHRA and CDR2 is YSYEKL. Note on this clonotype: What it recognizes is unknown.

Study findings and constraints: VDJdb-based matching was biased toward anti-spike CD8 responses and missed private and CD4 specificities.

Each cDNA molecule carried a unique molecular identifier. In TCRdb, the 5' RACE reads were re-called with MiXCR into one record per CDR3 protein. The repertoire consists of roughly 30,000 distinct CDR3 sequences, with less than 6% occurring once and the leading ten covering under 15%. This chain uses TRBV4-1 with TRBJ2-7; D possibly matches TRBD1 or TRBD2 (5 bases each). Input material: whole blood. The source is an adult who was a healthcare worker with PCR-confirmed SARS-CoV-2 infection or an uninfected control (not recorded which). The CDR3 here is CASSQEKGSLSGEQYF. CDR3 nucleotides: TGCGCCAGCAGCCAAGAGAAGGGGTCCCTTTCGGGAGAGCAGTACTTC.